This TCR beta chain was captured in a study of T cells in localized non-small cell lung cancer. Trimming removed 0 bases at V and 0 bases at J, with 6 bases between. There are 15 residues in the CDR3. CDR1 and CDR2 (germline): SGHAT, FQNNGV. Produced via immunoSEQ multiplex PCR; TCRdb's table is partial and in-frame only. In the table there are about 24,000 clones, about 80% of which are singletons. Findings and caveats of the study: The study sequenced only one region of the tumor. As a result, intratumor heterogeneity could not be excluded and remains possible. Adjacent lung was found to contain a median roughly 50 of the top 100 tumor clones. Adjacent uninvolved lung tissue had the highest T cell clonality, exceeding tumor. Those with higher blood T cell density had longer overall survival.

Note on this clone: Antigen: not known.

This TCR was recovered from a man aged 40 to 75 with stage II lung adenocarcinoma. The chain combines TRBV11-2 with TRBJ2-1; D not certain. This material consisted of PBMCs, taken before any cancer treatment. This chain's CDR3 is CASSLDLSSYNEQFF. DNA for the CDR3: TGTGCCAGCAGCTTAGACCTGAGCTCCTACAATGAGCAGTTCTTC.